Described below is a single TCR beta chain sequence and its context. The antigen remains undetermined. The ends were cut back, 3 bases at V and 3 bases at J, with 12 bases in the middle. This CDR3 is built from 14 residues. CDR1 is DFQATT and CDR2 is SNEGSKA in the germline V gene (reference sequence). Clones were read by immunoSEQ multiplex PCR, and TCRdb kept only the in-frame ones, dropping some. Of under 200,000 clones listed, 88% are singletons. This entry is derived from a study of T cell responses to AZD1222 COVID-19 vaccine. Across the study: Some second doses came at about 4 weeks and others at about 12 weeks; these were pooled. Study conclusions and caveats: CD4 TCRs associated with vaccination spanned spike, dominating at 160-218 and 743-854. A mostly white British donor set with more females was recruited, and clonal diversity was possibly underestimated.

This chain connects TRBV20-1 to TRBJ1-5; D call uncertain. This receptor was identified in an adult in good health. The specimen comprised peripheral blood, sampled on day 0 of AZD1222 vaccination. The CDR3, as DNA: TGCAGTGCTAGTGCACAGCATTACAATCAGCCCCAGCATTTT. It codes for CSASAQHYNQPQHF.